These 23 T cell receptor beta chains were sequenced from one sample in a study of human T cells and chemical hapten exposure. MiXCR, applied by TCRdb to the 5' RACE reads, yields one record per CDR3 protein. Of more than 140,000 distinct CDR3 sequences listed, 4.1% were seen once; the top ten hold roughly 1.4%. From whole blood left unfractionated, total RNA was extracted. Source of these receptors: a female donor in good health.

This clonotype was recorded at least ten times. The gene calls are TRBV18 and TRBJ1-3, with D hard to call. Germline CDR1 reads KGHSH; CDR2 reads LQKENI. The V end lost 5 bases, the J end lost 1 base, and 15 bases lay between the germline ends. The CDR3 spans 16 residues. The CDR3 region is CASSSYGAGSGNTIYF. The CDR3 DNA reads TGTGCCAGCTCATCCTACGGCGCTGGTTCTGGAAACACCATATATTTT.

This clonotype was recorded many times. The rearrangement uses TRBV7-9 and TRBJ1-1; no clear D. This CDR3 is built from 13 residues. Trimming removed 3 bases from V and 1 base from J, with 6 bases in between. Germline assignment: CDR1 SEHNR and CDR2 FQNEAQ (reference sequence). CDR3 protein: CASSFPTNTEAFF. CDR3 nucleotide sequence: TGTGCCAGCAGCTTCCCCACGAACACTGAAGCTTTCTTT. The full variable domain, rest sourced from reference TRBV7-9 and TRBJ1-1, is DTGVSQNPRHKITKRGQNVTFRCDPISEHNRLYWYRQTLGQGPEFLTYFQNEAQLEKSRLLSDRFSAERPKGSFSTLEIQRTEQGDSAMYLCASSFPTNTEAFFGQGTRLTVV.

This clonotype showed up many times. The CDR3: CSVRQGRQQPQHF. CDR3 nucleotide sequence: TGCAGCGTGCGACAGGGTAGGCAACAGCCCCAGCATTTT. V gene TRBV29-1 combines with J gene TRBJ1-5, with TRBD1 matching over 7 bases. V shed 6 bases and J 7 bases; nucleotides not matched to a gene: 9. From germline, CDR1 is SQVTM and CDR2 ANQGSEA. The CDR3 length is 13 residues.

This clonotype has at least ten counts. The chain is built from TRBV25-1 and TRBJ1-5; the D gene is possibly TRBD1 (5 bases). Germline lookup yields CDR1 MGHDK and CDR2 SYGVNS. V was cut by 1 base and J by 3 bases, with 13 bases left in between. This CDR3 spans 16 amino acids. CDR3 sequence (DNA): TGTGCCAGCAGTGAATTGGAGACAGAGAACAATCAGCCCCAGCATTTT. As protein: CASSELETENNQPQHF.

The table lists this clonotype with many counts. The chain joins TRBV30 to TRBJ1-2, with D hard to call. CDR1 and CDR2 from the germline V gene are GTSNPN and SVGIG (reference sequence). Trimming cost V 0 bases and J 4 bases, with 12 bases left between them. The CDR3 totals 14 residues. The CDR3 coding sequence is TGTGCCTGGAGTGTACTCCGGACGGCCTATGGCTACACCTTC. Its protein product is CAWSVLRTAYGYTF.

This clonotype was counted at least ten times. The chain employs TRBV12-3 or TRBV12-4 and TRBJ2-3; D uncertain. The CDR3 extends over 14 amino acids. The V and J ends lost 7 bases and 0 bases respectively, with 11 bases between them. CDR3: CASKALRSTDTQYF. The DNA of the CDR3 is TGTGCCAGCAAGGCCCTGAGGAGCACAGATACGCAGTATTTT.

This clonotype was seen repeatedly, ten times or more. This sequence joins TRBV29-1 and TRBJ2-1; D might be TRBD1 or TRBD2, each matching 5 bases. The CDR3 extends over 15 amino acids. Trimming stripped 5 bases from V and 8 bases from J, with 22 bases between. Germline V gene sequence: CDR1 SQVTM, CDR2 ANQGSEA. The CDR3 nucleotides are TGCAGCGTTTCCGGGACCCGCAAAGCAGGCTATGAGCAGTTCTTC. Translation: CSVSGTRKAGYEQFF.

This clonotype was seen a handful of times. V usage is TRBV12-3 or TRBV12-4 and J usage is TRBJ2-2; possible D gene TRBD2, 6 bases. This CDR3 spans 17 amino acids. V lost 6 bases and J 0 bases, leaving 17 bases between the germline ends. In DNA form, the CDR3 reads TGTGCCAGCAGCCCTATCCCGGGACTTACGAACACCGGGGAGCTGTTTTTT. Protein sequence: CASSPIPGLTNTGELFF.

The table lists this clonotype with many counts. This rearrangement joins TRBV7-9 to TRBJ2-3; TRBD2 might be the D (5 bases). This CDR3 has 12 amino acids. Between the trimmed V and J ends, which lost 8 bases and 7 bases, there was a span of 13 bases. Germline V CDR1 and CDR2: SEHNR, FQNEAQ (reference sequence). CDR3 region: CASGLEVYTQYF. The CDR3 DNA follows: TGTGCCAGCGGACTCGAGGTATATACGCAGTATTTT.

V usage is TRBV19 and J usage is TRBJ1-1; 8 bases agree with TRBD1. The CDR3 spans 16 residues. Germline loops: CDR1 LNHDA, CDR2 SQIVND (reference sequence). Trimming removed 5 bases from V and 1 base from J; junction bases left unmatched: 9. CDR3: CASSARVGTGNTEAFF. The CDR3 DNA is TGTGCCAGTAGTGCACGGGTAGGGACAGGGAACACTGAAGCTTTCTTT.

This clonotype was picked up many times. This sequence joins TRBV7-8 and TRBJ2-3; D gene uncertain. V was shortened by 5 bases and J by 0 bases, with 12 bases between the two germline ends. This CDR3 contains 15 residues. The germline gives CDR1 SGHVS, CDR2 FQNEAQ. The CDR3 DNA follows: TGTGCCAGCAGCCTAAGTCCAATAAGCACAGATACGCAGTATTTT. This encodes CASSLSPISTDTQYF.

This clonotype was counted a few times. The chain links TRBV24-1 to TRBJ2-1; D is perhaps TRBD1 or TRBD2 (5 bases each). CDR1 and CDR2 (germline): KGHDR, SFDVKD. The CDR3 loop spans 16 amino acids. V was trimmed by 5 bases and J by 8 bases, leaving 21 bases between them. CDR3 amino acids: CATSAPIPWGSDEQFF. The CDR3 DNA sequence: TGTGCCACCAGTGCCCCAATCCCTTGGGGGAGCGATGAGCAGTTCTTC.

Concerning this clonotype: One base away lies a much larger clone, so this may be a sequencing read error. This chain connects TRBV7-9 to TRBJ2-3; maybe TRBD2 (6 bases). The germline V gene has CDR1 SEHNR and CDR2 FQNEAQ (reference sequence). The CDR3 is 13 amino acids. The DNA of the CDR3 is TGTGCCAGCAGCGGGGGGACCATTAGTACGCTGTATTTT. It codes for CASSGGTISTLYF.

The sample holds many counts of this clonotype. This rearrangement joins TRBV5-1 to TRBJ2-1; TRBD1 matches at 8 bases. The trim removed 0 bases at V and 16 bases at J, leaving 12 bases unmatched. Germline V gene data show CDR1 as SGHRS and CDR2 as YFSETQ. The CDR3 is 14 residues long. CDR3 protein: CASSLAFGRDRLFF. CDR3 DNA: TGCGCCAGCAGCTTGGCCTTCGGGCGGGACAGGCTTTTCTTC.

J is TRBJ2-7 and V is TRBV11-2; D remains unclear. V gave up 1 base and J gave up 5 bases, with 9 bases separating them. The CDR3 length is 13 residues. CDR1 and CDR2 from the germline V gene are SGHAT and FQNNGV. In DNA, the CDR3 is TGTGCCAGCAGCTTAGCAGGTCGAGACGAGCAGTACTTC. Amino acids: CASSLAGRDEQYF.

The table lists this clonotype with many counts. The chain employs TRBV13 and TRBJ2-1, with unresolved D. The ends were cut back, 5 bases at V and 4 bases at J, with 15 bases in the middle. CDR1 and CDR2 from the germline V gene are PRHDT and FYEKMQ (reference sequence). The CDR3 is made up of 15 amino acids. CDR3 in DNA: TGTGCCAGCAGCCCGGGTCACAGAGTATACAATGAGCAGTTCTTC. This encodes CASSPGHRVYNEQFF.

This clonotype was observed many times. This chain connects TRBV6-2 or TRBV6-3 to TRBJ2-7; possible D gene TRBD1, 6 bases. The CDR3 is 15 residues long. The V and J ends lost 7 bases and 0 bases respectively, with 16 bases between them. Germline loops: CDR1 MNHEY, CDR2 SVGEGT. The CDR3 sequence: CASTSSGTPSYEQYF. The CDR3 DNA reads TGTGCCAGCACCTCATCCGGGACACCCTCCTACGAGCAGTACTTC.

As to this clonotype: It may be a read error: a sequence one base away is much more abundant. The V gene is TRBV5-1, the J gene TRBJ2-7; D is possibly TRBD2 (6 bases). The germline CDR1 and CDR2 sequences are SGHRS and YFSETQ. The CDR3 is made up of 13 amino acids. The ends were cut back, 4 bases at V and 5 bases at J, with 13 bases in the middle. CDR3 coding DNA: TGCGCCAGCAGCGTGGGAGGAAGCGACGAGCAGTACTTC. This translates into CASSVGGSDEQYF.

This clonotype was detected many times. This CDR3 reads CASSSGSWGFGGYTF. The CDR3 DNA reads TGTGCCAGCAGCTCGGGAAGTTGGGGGTTCGGCGGCTACACCTTC. The chain is built from TRBV7-9 and TRBJ1-2; perhaps TRBD1 as D (5 bases). CDR1 is SEHNR and CDR2 is FQNEAQ in the germline V gene (reference sequence). The CDR3 extends over 15 amino acids. Between the trimmed V and J ends, which lost 4 bases and 8 bases, there was a span of 20 bases.

This clonotype was counted many times. This sequence joins TRBV25-1 and TRBJ1-4; a weak D match, TRBD1 (6 bases). Germline V gene lookup returns CDR1 MGHDK and CDR2 SYGVNS. The CDR3 is 15 amino acids. The V end was cut by 8 bases, the J end by 5 bases, with 18 bases between. The CDR3 nucleotides read TGTGCCAGCCGGGAAACAGGGACGGTCAATGAAAAACTGTTTTTT. Translated, it gives CASRETGTVNEKLFF. The full variable domain, its missing parts supplied by reference TRBV25-1 and TRBJ1-4, is EADIYQTPRYLVIGTGKKITLECSQTMGHDKMYWYQQDPGMELHLIHYSYGVNSTEKGDLSSESTVSRIRTEHFPLTLESARPSHTSQYLCASRETGTVNEKLFFGSGTQLSVL.

This clonotype was observed at least ten times. The rearrangement links TRBV27 to TRBJ2-2; maybe TRBD1 (7 bases). Germline values: CDR1 MNHEY, CDR2 SMNVEV (reference sequence). CDR3 length: 15 amino acids. The V end lost 5 bases, the J end lost 2 bases, and 12 bases lay between the germline ends. The CDR3 region has the DNA TGTGCCAGCAGTCAGACAGGGACTAACACCGGGGAGCTGTTTTTT. This encodes CASSQTGTNTGELFF.

The rearrangement links TRBV29-1 to TRBJ1-4; 7 bases map to TRBD1. This CDR3 is built from 13 residues. The ends lost 4 bases at V and 8 bases at J; junction bases unmatched: 7. From germline, CDR1 is SQVTM and CDR2 ANQGSEA. The chain's CDR3 is CSVGQGLMEKLFF. CDR3 sequence (DNA): TGCAGCGTTGGACAGGGTTTAATGGAAAAACTGTTTTTT.

This clonotype was seen many times. The V gene is TRBV4-3, the J gene TRBJ2-2; D call uncertain. Germline V gene lookup returns CDR1 LGHNA and CDR2 YSLEER. The CDR3 has 15 residues. V was clipped by 0 bases and J by 5 bases, with 10 bases between them. The CDR3 is CASSQDLWGTGELFF. CDR3 sequence (DNA): TGCGCCAGCAGCCAAGATCTTTGGGGAACCGGGGAGCTGTTTTTT.